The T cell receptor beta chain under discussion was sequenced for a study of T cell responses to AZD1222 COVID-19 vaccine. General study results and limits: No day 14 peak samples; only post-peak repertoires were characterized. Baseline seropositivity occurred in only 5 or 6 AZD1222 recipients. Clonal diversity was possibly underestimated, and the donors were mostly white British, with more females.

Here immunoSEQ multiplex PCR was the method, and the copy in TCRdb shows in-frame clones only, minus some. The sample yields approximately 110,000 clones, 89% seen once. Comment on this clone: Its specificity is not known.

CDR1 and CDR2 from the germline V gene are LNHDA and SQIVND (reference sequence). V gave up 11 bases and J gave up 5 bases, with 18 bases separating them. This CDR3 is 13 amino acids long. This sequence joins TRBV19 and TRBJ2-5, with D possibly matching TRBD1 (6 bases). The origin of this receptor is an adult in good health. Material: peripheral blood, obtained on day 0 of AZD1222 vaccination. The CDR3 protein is CASSGGFGETQYF. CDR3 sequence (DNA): TGTGCCTCCTCTGGGGGCTTTGGGGAGACCCAGTACTTC.